This T cell receptor beta chain was sequenced in a study of T cell responses to AZD1222 COVID-19 vaccine. Study-level findings and limits: Nearly half of spike-specific TCRs reportedly target unmutated variant regions. There were repertoire samples only from the period after the peak T cell response. Among those given AZD1222, only six were seropositive at baseline. Elevations in Spike-specific TCR breadth and depth followed administration of two AZD1222 doses.

Profiling relied on immunoSEQ multiplex PCR, and the TCRdb table lists in-frame clones only, not all of them. Of 210,000 or so clones in the sample, about 93% were seen once. Germline V gene data show CDR1 as SGHTA and CDR2 as FQGTGA. V gave up 5 bases and J gave up 0 bases, with 11 bases separating them. The CDR3 loop spans 15 amino acids. Remarks on this clone: Antigen unknown.

This TCR was sampled from an adult in good health. V gene TRBV7-3 combines with J gene TRBJ1-3; D perhaps matches TRBD1 (5 bases). Material: peripheral blood, obtained on day 0 of MenACWY control vaccination. CDR3 sequence: CASSRDVGSGNTIYF. The CDR3 coding sequence is TGTGCCAGCAGCCGGGACGTAGGCTCTGGAAACACCATATATTTT.